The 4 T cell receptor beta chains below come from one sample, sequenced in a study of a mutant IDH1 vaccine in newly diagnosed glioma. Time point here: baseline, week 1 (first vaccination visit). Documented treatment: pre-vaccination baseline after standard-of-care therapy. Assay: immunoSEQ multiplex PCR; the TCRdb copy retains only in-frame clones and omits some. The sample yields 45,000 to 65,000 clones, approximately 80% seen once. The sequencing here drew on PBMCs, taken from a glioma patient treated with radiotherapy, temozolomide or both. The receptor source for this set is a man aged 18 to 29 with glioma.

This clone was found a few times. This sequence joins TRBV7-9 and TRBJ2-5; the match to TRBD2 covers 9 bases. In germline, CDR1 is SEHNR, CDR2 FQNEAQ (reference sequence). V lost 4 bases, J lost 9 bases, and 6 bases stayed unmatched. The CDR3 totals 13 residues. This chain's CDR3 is CASSSSGITAQYF. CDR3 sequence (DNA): TGTGCCAGCAGCTCTAGCGGGATCACGGCCCAGTACTTC.

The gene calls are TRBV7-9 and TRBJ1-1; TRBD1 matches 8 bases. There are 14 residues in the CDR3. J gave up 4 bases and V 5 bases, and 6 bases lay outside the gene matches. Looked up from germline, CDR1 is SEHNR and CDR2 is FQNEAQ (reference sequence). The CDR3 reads CASSRTGGSTEAFF. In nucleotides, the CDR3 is TGTGCCAGCAGCCGTACAGGGGGAAGCACTGAAGCTTTCTTT.

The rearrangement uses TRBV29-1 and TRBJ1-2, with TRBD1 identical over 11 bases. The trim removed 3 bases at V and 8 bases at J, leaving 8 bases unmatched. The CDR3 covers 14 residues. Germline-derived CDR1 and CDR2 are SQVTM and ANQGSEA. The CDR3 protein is CSVDADRGQGGYTF. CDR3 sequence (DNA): TGCAGCGTTGATGCGGACAGGGGGCAAGGCGGCTACACCTTC.

The CDR3 DNA follows: TGTGCCAGCAGTTTAATGGGCACTGAAGCTTTCTTT. As protein: CASSLMGTEAFF. The chain employs TRBV6-5 and TRBJ1-1; D not resolved. Trimming removed 4 bases from V and 4 bases from J, with 7 bases in between. This CDR3 region has 12 residues. Germline V gives CDR1 MNHEY, CDR2 SVGAGI.